The 11 T cell receptor beta chains reported below all come from one sample, sequenced in a study of patients and donors after allogeneic stem cell transplantation. TCRdb re-called the RT-PCR reads through MiXCR, storing one row per CDR3 protein. Among roughly 940,000 distinct CDR3 sequences listed, roughly 18% were seen once. Sequencing was performed on blood, either unsorted or a sorted T cell fraction (not recorded which). All receptors come from a human donor who was either an allogeneic HSCT recipient or a stem cell or donor lymphocyte infusion donor (not recorded which). It is not recorded whose cells these are; they may come from a transplant donor.

This clonotype has a handful of counts. This chain connects TRBV25-1 to TRBJ2-5; possible D gene TRBD1, 6 bases. The CDR3 has 15 residues. V was shortened by 3 bases and J by 5 bases, with 16 bases between the two germline ends. CDR1 and CDR2 from the germline V gene are MGHDK and SYGVNS. CDR3 amino acids: CASSEDGRGSETQYF. The DNA for the CDR3 is TGTGCCAGCAGTGAGGACGGCAGGGGATCGGAGACCCAGTACTTC.

The chain carries TRBV5-1 and TRBJ2-7; no clear D. Germline V lookup: CDR1 SGHRS, CDR2 YFSETQ. V dropped 0 bases and J dropped 5 bases, with 12 bases sitting between them. This CDR3 is built from 14 residues. CDR3 loop: CASSLVSGQNEQYF. The CDR3 DNA reads as TGCGCCAGCAGCTTGGTTTCAGGTCAGAACGAGCAGTACTTC. Looking up the rest from reference TRBV5-1 and TRBJ2-7 gives the full variable domain: KAGVTQTPRYLIKTRGQQVTLSCSPISGHRSVSWYQQTPGQGLQFLFEYFSETQRNKGNFPGRFSGRQFSNSRSEMNVSTLELGDSALYLCASSLVSGQNEQYFGPGTRLTVT.

This clonotype was seen ten or more times. This sequence joins TRBV12-3 or TRBV12-4 and TRBJ2-1; possibly TRBD2 for D (6 bases). This CDR3 spans 14 amino acids. Trimming cost V 0 bases and J 4 bases, with 7 bases left between them. CDR3 in DNA: TGTGCCAGCAGTTTAGCGGGGGGTTACAATGAGCAGTTCTTC. Translating it yields CASSLAGGYNEQFF.

A few counts support this clonotype. The V gene is TRBV2, the J gene TRBJ2-5; D unresolved. Trimming took 7 bases from V and 7 from J, leaving 13 bases between them. The length of the CDR3 is 12 residues. Germline loops: CDR1 SNHLY, CDR2 FYNNEI. The CDR3 DNA reads as TGTGCCAGCAAAGAAGAGGCGGTGACCCAGTACTTC. It yields the protein CASKEEAVTQYF.

The rearrangement joins TRBV2 to TRBJ2-7; 8 nucleotides match TRBD2. The CDR3 is made up of 15 amino acids. The ends lost 6 bases at V and 2 bases at J; junction bases unmatched: 9. The germline V gene has CDR1 SNHLY and CDR2 FYNNEI. Written as DNA, the CDR3 is TGTGCCAGCAGGGGCGGAGCGGGAGACCCCTACGAGCAGTACTTC. It is translated as CASRGGAGDPYEQYF. Combining the CDR3 with reference TRBV2 and TRBJ2-7 gives the whole variable domain EPEVTQTPSHQVTQMGQEVILRCVPISNHLYFYWYRQILGQKVEFLVSFYNNEISEKSEIFDDQFSVERPDGSNFTLKIRSTKLEDSAMYFCASRGGAGDPYEQYFGPGTRLTVT.

The V call is TRBV6-1, the J call TRBJ1-5; D gene unclear. Germline CDR1 and CDR2: MNHNS and SASEGT. This CDR3 contains 16 residues. V lost 5 bases to trimming and J lost 6 bases, with 20 bases between them. DNA of the CDR3: TGTGCCAGCAGTAACCTCCGGGCTTCCCTTGGTCAGCCCCAGCATTTT. Translation gives CASSNLRASLGQPQHF.

This clonotype was found a few times. The rearrangement links TRBV9 to TRBJ2-2; no reliable D call. CDR1 SGDLS and CDR2 YYNGEE come from the germline V gene. V was clipped by 3 bases and J by 4 bases, with 13 bases between them. The CDR3 is 15 amino acids. The CDR3 DNA follows: TGTGCCAGCAGCGGGAATGTACGTGGCACCGGGGAGCTGTTTTTT. As protein: CASSGNVRGTGELFF.

This clonotype was seen more than once but under ten times. The V and J genes are TRBV20-1 and TRBJ2-2; TRBD2 aligns across 12 bases. This CDR3 is built from 15 residues. The germline gives CDR1 DFQATT, CDR2 SNEGSKA (reference sequence). The V segment lost 6 bases and the J segment 6 bases; nucleotides outside the gene matches: 8. The CDR3 DNA is TGCAGTGCGGGGCTATCTAGCGGGAGGGCCGGGGAGCTGTTTTTT. This codes for CSAGLSSGRAGELFF.

This chain links TRBV7-2 with TRBJ2-1; weak D call: TRBD2 (6 bases). The CDR3 totals 15 residues. Germline V gene lookup returns CDR1 SGHTA and CDR2 FQGNSA. Trimming removed 4 bases at V and 4 bases at J, with 14 bases between. For the CDR3, the DNA is TGTGCCAGCAGCTCTGGACTAAACTCATACAATGAGCAGTTCTTC. Translated: CASSSGLNSYNEQFF.

This clonotype was picked up a small number of times. V gene TRBV11-2 combines with J gene TRBJ2-7; 11 nucleotides match TRBD2. CDR1 and CDR2 (germline): SGHAT, FQNNGV. This CDR3 has 15 residues. The V segment lost 6 bases and the J segment 4 bases; nucleotides outside the gene matches: 8. CDR3 sequence: CASRAGLAVPYEQYF. The CDR3 bases are TGTGCCAGCAGGGCGGGACTAGCGGTTCCTTACGAGCAGTACTTC.

Only a few counts were recorded for this clonotype. This chain links TRBV15 with TRBJ2-3, with 9 bases lining up with TRBD1. V was pared by 0 bases and J by 1 base, with 5 bases of the junction left unmatched. Germline V CDR1 and CDR2: LNHNV, YYDKDF (reference sequence). The CDR3 totals 17 residues. The DNA for the CDR3 is TGTGCCACCAGCAGAGATCTACGGGACAGGGGCACAGATACGCAGTATTTT. Translated, it gives CATSRDLRDRGTDTQYF.